The following is a T cell receptor (beta chain) sequence with its context. Its antigen is unknown. The data were obtained in a study of cytomegalovirus exposure and HLA in healthy donors. General observations from the study: Researchers catalogued 164 TCR beta chains as cytomegalovirus-associated. Other equally common chains were less clonally expanded than HLA-associated TCR beta chains, a later analysis showed. In a later analysis, productive TCRs from donors in an Asian-associated ancestry cluster reportedly carried fewer N-insertions than the cohort mean.

Germline trimming cut 8 bases from V and 3 bases from J; bases unmatched to any gene: 2. Germline V lookup: CDR1 ENHRY, CDR2 SYGVKD. The CDR3 spans 14 residues. Researchers ran the PCR with 60 Vbeta and 13 Jbeta primers. Here immunoSEQ multiplex PCR was the method, and the copy in TCRdb shows in-frame clones only, minus some. The sample records tens of thousands of clones, about two thirds being singletons. The TCR originated in a middle-aged man in good health and CMV-seronegative. The chain combines TRBV10-3 with TRBJ2-3, with 13 bases aligning to TRBD2. The sequencing input was PBMCs. The CDR3 protein is CAIGTSGKTDTQYF. The CDR3 nucleotides are TGTGCCATCGGGACTAGCGGGAAAACAGATACGCAGTATTTT.